This T cell receptor beta chain derives from a study of T cells in pancreatic ductal adenocarcinoma. Selected pancreatic ductal adenocarcinoma patients had undergone surgery without neoadjuvant therapy. A single count supports this clone. Its specificity is not known. Findings and caveats of the study: Tumors hold more CD45RO+ effector T cells, which may bias toward lower diversity. Blood clonality (roughly 0.07) did not differ significantly from tumor (around 0.12). Tumor samples had fewer productive templates and 6.5 to 10-fold fewer unique clonotypes than blood.

Germline CDR1 and CDR2: LNHDA and SQIVND (reference sequence). The V and J ends lost 7 bases and 3 bases, in that order; junction bases with no gene match: 9. The CDR3 loop spans 16 amino acids. Profiling relied on immunoSEQ multiplex PCR, and the TCRdb table lists in-frame clones only, not all of them. The sample consists of roughly 16,000 clones, 88% of them appearing once. The chain combines TRBV19 with TRBJ2-7, with 13 bases that match TRBD2. Sequencing input: PBMCs. This TCR was recovered from a human donor with pancreatic ductal adenocarcinoma. CDR3 nucleotides: TGTGCCAGTACTAAGGGTCGACTAGCGGGGGGCTACGAGCAGTACTTC. It is translated as CASTKGRLAGGYEQYF.